One and the same sample provided the 8 T cell receptor beta chains below, sequenced in a study of lymphopenia after photon versus proton radiotherapy. Profiled with immunoSEQ multiplex PCR; TCRdb holds only in-frame clones, not every one. The sample records about 62,000 clones, around 90% being singletons. Sequenced material: peripheral blood, taken from a patient treated with proton-based radiotherapy. Receptors originate from a man aged 80 or over with esophageal cancer.

This clone came up a few times. CDR3 sequence reads: CASSTSSGSDEQYF. The CDR3 DNA is TGTGCCAGCAGCACTTCTAGCGGGAGCGACGAGCAGTACTTC. The chain uses TRBV5-6 and TRBJ2-7, with 10 bases that match TRBD2. Germline V gene lookup returns CDR1 SGHDT and CDR2 YYEEEE. Germline trimming cut 4 bases from V and 5 bases from J; bases unmatched to any gene: 6. CDR3 length: 14 residues.

The chain couples TRBV9 to TRBJ2-1; TRBD2 is a possible D gene (6 bases). The CDR3 covers 14 residues. Per the germline V gene, CDR1 is SGDLS and CDR2 is YYNGEE. The V end was cut by 4 bases, the J end by 8 bases, with 16 bases between. CDR3 sequence (DNA): TGTGCCAGCAGCTTACGACCCGGGGAGGATGAGCAGTTCTTC. It encodes CASSLRPGEDEQFF.

The chain has TRBV27 and TRBJ2-2, with 13 bases fitting TRBD2. The CDR3 has 19 amino acids. The trim removed 6 bases at V and 6 bases at J, leaving 16 bases unmatched. The V gene's germline CDR1 is MNHEY and CDR2 SMNVEV (reference sequence). Written as DNA, the CDR3 is TGTGCCAGCAGCCGGACCGGACTAGCGGGAGAGGTATCAGCCGGGGAGCTGTTTTTT. Translated, it gives CASSRTGLAGEVSAGELFF.

CDR3: CSVVQGLWEQYF. The CDR3 nucleotides are TGCAGCGTTGTACAGGGTTTATGGGAGCAGTACTTC. The chain carries TRBV29-1 and TRBJ2-7; D may be TRBD1 (6 bases). The CDR3 consists of 12 residues. Germline CDR1 SQVTM, CDR2 ANQGSEA. Between the trimmed V and J ends, which lost 4 bases and 7 bases, there was a span of 14 bases.

The chain recombines TRBV4-2 with TRBJ2-5; the match to TRBD2 covers 10 bases. The CDR3 sequence is 17 residues long. The V gene end was trimmed by 1 base and the J gene end by 5 bases; junction bases not matched to a gene: 10. From germline, CDR1 is LGHNA and CDR2 YNFKEQ. The CDR3 loop is CASSQGTSGFSGETQYF. CDR3 DNA: TGTGCCAGCAGCCAAGGGACTAGCGGATTCTCAGGGGAGACCCAGTACTTC.

This chain joins TRBV18 and TRBJ1-3; 10 bases agree with TRBD1. Trimming took 2 bases from V and 2 from J; bases not matched to a gene: 3. The CDR3 runs to 16 residues. Germline CDR1 reads KGHSH; CDR2 reads LQKENI. CDR3 DNA sequence: TGTGCCAGCTCACCAGGAGGACAGGGGGCTGGAAACACCATATATTTT. Its protein is CASSPGGQGAGNTIYF.

The chain carries TRBV7-9 and TRBJ1-1, with D perhaps matching TRBD1 (5 bases). The germline V and J ends were trimmed by 4 bases and 0 bases, with 6 bases remaining between them. Germline V CDR1 and CDR2: SEHNR, FQNEAQ (reference sequence). The CDR3 is 13 amino acids. The CDR3 DNA reads as TGTGCCAGCAGCTCAGGGTTGAACACTGAAGCTTTCTTT. Translating gives CASSSGLNTEAFF.

The V call is TRBV5-1, the J call TRBJ2-3, with D unclear. The V and J ends lost 1 base and 6 bases respectively, with 12 bases between them. Looked up from germline, CDR1 is SGHRS and CDR2 is YFSETQ. The CDR3 runs 14 residues. Here the CDR3 DNA reads TGCGCCAGCAGCTTGACAGCCCTGGGGGATACGCAGTATTTT. Residues: CASSLTALGDTQYF.